This T cell receptor (beta chain) was documented in a study of a mutant IDH1 vaccine in newly diagnosed glioma. Broader study findings: There were vaccine-induced immune responses in around 93% of the patients.

As for time point: week 23, last vaccination. A single vaccine dose contained 300 ug of mutant IDH1 20-mer peptide, and topical imiquimod was used with it. Donors harbored newly found WHO grade 3 or 4 IDH1-mutant, ATRX-lost astrocytomas. The assay was immunoSEQ multiplex PCR, and TCRdb's table has in-frame clones only and misses some. Of around 80,000 clones listed, about 85% were seen once; the top ten hold roughly 0.81%. The CDR3 consists of 15 residues. V was trimmed by 1 base and J by 1 base, leaving 11 bases between them. CDR1 and CDR2 (germline): SGHRS, YFSETQ. In regard to this clone: The antigen is not known.

This chain links TRBV5-1 with TRBJ1-2; tentatively, D is TRBD1 (6 bases). The specimen comprised PBMCs, sampled from a glioma patient whose treatment included an IDH1 peptide vaccine. The receptor was derived from a woman aged 45-59 years with glioma. The CDR3 region has the DNA TGCGCCAGCAGCTTGAGGCAGGGGTATAACTATGGCTACACCTTC. It yields the protein CASSLRQGYNYGYTF.